Below, 11 T cell receptor beta chains from the same sample are listed, as sequenced in a study of T-cell reconstitution after alpha-beta-depleted transplantation in children (dated by TCRdb to about 2016). Read against the paper, the sample's treatment or condition label means: allogeneic hematopoietic cell transplantation with graft depleted of TCRalphabeta T cells and CD19 B cells. The method behind the library was PCR. The sequencer listed for this sample is Illumina HiSeq 2500. TCR library preparation used molecular barcoding, with unique molecular identifiers applied to normalize quantification of the TCRbeta repertoire. TCRdb reprocessing: public reads trimmed at Q25 with fastp, clones called with MiXCR, in-frame beta chains kept. Under each unique CDR3 protein, matching rows form one entry showing the most common genes and DNA. A total of more than 400,000 distinct CDR3 sequences appear in this sample, about an eighth of them only once. The top ten constitute approximately 14% of the sample.

Sequenced here: PBMCs, mostly from graft donor cells, sampled 180 days after TCRalphabeta/CD19-depleted stem cell transplant. All receptors come from a female patient aged 2-15 years who had a stem cell transplant for aplastic anemia, so the T cells may come from the graft donor.

The chain recombines TRBV2 with TRBJ2-1, with D possibly being TRBD1 (5 bases). The CDR3 covers 15 residues. Germline CDR1 and CDR2: SNHLY and FYNNEI. Trimming took 8 bases from V and 0 from J, leaving 14 bases between them. The CDR3 protein is CASGAWRSSYNEQFF. The CDR3 region has the DNA TGTGCCAGCGGGGCGTGGCGTAGCTCCTACAATGAGCAGTTCTTC.

This clonotype was counted ten times or more. The chain joins TRBV5-1 to TRBJ2-7; 7 nucleotides line up with TRBD2. CDR3 length equals 15 residues. With 0 bases clipped from V and 6 bases from J, the junction kept 9 bases outside the gene matches. CDR1 is SGHRS and CDR2 is YFSETQ in the germline V gene. The CDR3 sequence is CASSLDPREHCEQYF. CDR3 DNA: TGCGCCAGCAGCTTGGACCCGCGGGAGCACTGCGAGCAGTACTTC.

The CDR3 DNA is TGTGCCAGCAGCTCCGGGACAGTCACCTACAATGAGCAGTTCTTC. It codes for CASSSGTVTYNEQFF. V gene TRBV12-3 or TRBV12-4 combines with J gene TRBJ2-1; 7 positions match TRBD1. This CDR3 is built from 15 residues. Germline trimming cut 6 bases from V and 2 bases from J; bases unmatched to any gene: 7.

CDR3 coding DNA: TGTGCCAGCAGTTTAGCTCCTCAACTAGCGGTATGGCTCACAGATACGCAGTATTTT. This encodes CASSLAPQLAVWLTDTQYF. V gene TRBV12-3 or TRBV12-4 combines with J gene TRBJ2-3; 8 bases line up with TRBD2. This CDR3 is built from 19 residues. Losses at the gene ends were 0 bases for V and 2 bases for J; bases not matched to a gene: 13.

This clonotype appeared a few times. The chain joins TRBV28 to TRBJ2-7; 9 nucleotides agree with TRBD1. This CDR3 has 15 amino acids. V lost 5 bases to trimming and J lost 2 bases; unmatched junction nucleotides: 7. Germline V gene data show CDR1 as MDHEN and CDR2 as SYDVKM. CDR3 loop: CASSPGQGPTYEQYV. DNA for the CDR3: TGTGCCAGCAGTCCGGGACAGGGACCTACCTACGAGCAGTACGTC.

This clonotype was picked up a small number of times. The CDR3: CSGCEGAEEAFF. The DNA of the CDR3 is TGCAGCGGCTGTGAAGGGGCGGAAGAAGCTTTCTTT. V and J are TRBV29-1 and TRBJ1-1, with D possibly matching TRBD1 (5 bases). V was trimmed by 7 bases and J by 8 bases, leaving 17 bases between them. Looked up from germline, CDR1 is SQVTM and CDR2 is ANQGSEA. There are 12 residues in the CDR3.

This chain connects TRBV29-1 to TRBJ2-7; 7 bases fit TRBD1. V gave up 3 bases and J gave up 3 bases; unmatched junction bases: 5. The CDR3 extends over 13 amino acids. CDR1 and CDR2 (germline): SQVTM, ANQGSEA. The CDR3 coding sequence is TGCAGCGTTGATCGACAGGGAAGCTACGAGCAGTACTTC. Protein sequence: CSVDRQGSYEQYF.

The sample holds one count of this clonotype. This chain connects TRBV7-8 to TRBJ2-7; tentatively, D is TRBD2 (6 bases). CDR3 length equals 16 residues. CDR1 and CDR2 from the germline V gene are SGHVS and FQNEAQ. The V and J ends lost 1 base and 0 bases respectively, with 13 bases between them. The CDR3 region is CASSLVRGTLSYEQYF. For the CDR3, the DNA is TGTGCCAGCAGCTTAGTCCGGGGGACCCTCTCCTACGAGCAGTACTTC.

The V gene is TRBV7-9, the J gene TRBJ1-1; 8 bases are shared with TRBD1. V lost 0 bases to trimming and J lost 5 bases; unmatched junction nucleotides: 5. Germline assignment: CDR1 SEHNR and CDR2 FQNEAQ (reference sequence). This CDR3 comprises 15 residues. CDR3: CASSLAKQGATEAFF. CDR3 DNA: TGTGCCAGCAGCTTAGCAAAGCAGGGGGCTACTGAAGCTTTCTTT. Looking up the rest from reference TRBV7-9 and TRBJ1-1 gives the full variable domain: DTGVSQNPRHKITKRGQNVTFRCDPISEHNRLYWYRQTLGQGPEFLTYFQNEAQLEKSRLLSDRFSAERPKGSFSTLEIQRTEQGDSAMYLCASSLAKQGATEAFFGQGTRLTVV.

This clonotype was counted between two and nine times. The chain couples TRBV5-1 to TRBJ2-4, with TRBD1 matching over 7 bases. V lost 4 bases to trimming and J lost 2 bases; unmatched junction nucleotides: 9. This CDR3 is built from 16 residues. Germline lookup yields CDR1 SGHRS and CDR2 YFSETQ. In DNA, the CDR3 is TGCGCCAGCAGCGGGGGACAGTTGGGGCCCAAAAACATTCAGTACTTC. This sequence encodes CASSGGQLGPKNIQYF. The complete variable domain, with remaining parts taken from reference TRBV5-1 and TRBJ2-4, reads KAGVTQTPRYLIKTRGQQVTLSCSPISGHRSVSWYQQTPGQGLQFLFEYFSETQRNKGNFPGRFSGRQFSNSRSEMNVSTLELGDSALYLCASSGGQLGPKNIQYFGAGTRLSVL.

DNA for the CDR3: TGCAGTGCTAGATGGGACAGGGGGTACGAGCAGTACTTC. This gives the protein CSARWDRGYEQYF. The chain carries TRBV20-1 and TRBJ2-7; TRBD1 matches at 11 bases. Losses at the gene ends were 2 bases for V and 4 bases for J; bases not matched to a gene: 1. Germline assignment: CDR1 DFQATT and CDR2 SNEGSKA (reference sequence). The CDR3 contains 13 residues.